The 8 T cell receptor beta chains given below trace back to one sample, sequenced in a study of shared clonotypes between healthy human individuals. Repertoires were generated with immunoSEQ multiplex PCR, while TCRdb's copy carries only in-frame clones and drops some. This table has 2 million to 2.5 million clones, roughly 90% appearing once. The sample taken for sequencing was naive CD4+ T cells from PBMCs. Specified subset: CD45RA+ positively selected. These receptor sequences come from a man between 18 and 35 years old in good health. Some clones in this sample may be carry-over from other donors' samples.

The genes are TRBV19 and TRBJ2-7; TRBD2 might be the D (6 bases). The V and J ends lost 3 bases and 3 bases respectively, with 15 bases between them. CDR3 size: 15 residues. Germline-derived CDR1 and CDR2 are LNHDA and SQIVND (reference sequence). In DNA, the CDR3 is TGTGCCAGTAGTATTTTGTCCGGGGGAGACTACGAGCAGTACTTC. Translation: CASSILSGGDYEQYF.

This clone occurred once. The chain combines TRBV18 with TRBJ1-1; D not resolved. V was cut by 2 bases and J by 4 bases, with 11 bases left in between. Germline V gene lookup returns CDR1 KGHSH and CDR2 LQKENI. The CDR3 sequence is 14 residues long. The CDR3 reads CASSPGPGRTEAFF. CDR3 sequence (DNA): TGTGCCAGCTCACCAGGTCCTGGTCGCACTGAAGCTTTCTTT.

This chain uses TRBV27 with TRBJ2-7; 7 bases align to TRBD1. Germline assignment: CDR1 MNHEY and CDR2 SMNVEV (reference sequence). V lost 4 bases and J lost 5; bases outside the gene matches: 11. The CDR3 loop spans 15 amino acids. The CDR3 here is CASSSLDRLDHEQYF. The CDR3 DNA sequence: TGTGCCAGCAGTTCCCTGGACAGGTTGGACCACGAGCAGTACTTC.

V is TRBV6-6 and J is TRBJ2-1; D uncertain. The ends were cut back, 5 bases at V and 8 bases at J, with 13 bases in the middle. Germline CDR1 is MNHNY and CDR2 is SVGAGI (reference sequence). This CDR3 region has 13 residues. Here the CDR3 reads CASSNRLGHEQFF. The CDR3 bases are TGTGCCAGCAGTAACCGGCTAGGCCATGAGCAGTTCTTC.

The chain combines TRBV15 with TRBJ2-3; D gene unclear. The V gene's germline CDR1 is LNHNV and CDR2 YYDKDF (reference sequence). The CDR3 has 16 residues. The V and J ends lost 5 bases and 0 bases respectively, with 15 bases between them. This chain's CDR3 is CATSLAPVVSTDTQYF. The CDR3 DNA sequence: TGTGCCACCAGCTTAGCCCCGGTAGTTAGCACAGATACGCAGTATTTT.

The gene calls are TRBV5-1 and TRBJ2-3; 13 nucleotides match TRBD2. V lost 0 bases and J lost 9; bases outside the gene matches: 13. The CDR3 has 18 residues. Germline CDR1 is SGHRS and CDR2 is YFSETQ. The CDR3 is CASSLASGLAGAPTTQYF. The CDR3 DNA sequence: TGCGCCAGCAGCTTGGCCTCCGGACTAGCGGGAGCTCCGACCACGCAGTATTTT.

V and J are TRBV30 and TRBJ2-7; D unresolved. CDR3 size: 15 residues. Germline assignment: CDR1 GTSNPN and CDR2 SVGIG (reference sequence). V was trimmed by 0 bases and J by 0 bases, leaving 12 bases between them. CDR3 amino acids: CAWSVYSTPSYEQYF. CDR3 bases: TGTGCCTGGAGTGTCTATTCTACCCCCTCCTACGAGCAGTACTTC.

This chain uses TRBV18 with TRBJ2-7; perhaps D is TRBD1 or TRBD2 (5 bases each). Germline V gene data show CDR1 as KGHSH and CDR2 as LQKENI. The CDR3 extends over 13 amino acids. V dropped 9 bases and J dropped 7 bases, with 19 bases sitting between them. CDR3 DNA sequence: TGTGCCAGGTGCCGGGGCGTCGGGCGTGAGCAGTACTTC. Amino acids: CARCRGVGREQYF.